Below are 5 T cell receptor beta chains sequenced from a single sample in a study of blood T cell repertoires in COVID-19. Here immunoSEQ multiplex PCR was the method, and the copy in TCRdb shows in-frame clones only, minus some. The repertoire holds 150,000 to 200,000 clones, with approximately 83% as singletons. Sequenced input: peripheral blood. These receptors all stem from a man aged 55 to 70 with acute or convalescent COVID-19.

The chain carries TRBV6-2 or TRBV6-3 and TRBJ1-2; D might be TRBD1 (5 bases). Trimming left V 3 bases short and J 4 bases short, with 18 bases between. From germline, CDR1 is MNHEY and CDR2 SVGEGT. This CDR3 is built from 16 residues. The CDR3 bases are TGTGCCAGCAGTTATGGCCTTTTGTCAGGGTCCTATGGCTACACCTTC. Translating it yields CASSYGLLSGSYGYTF.

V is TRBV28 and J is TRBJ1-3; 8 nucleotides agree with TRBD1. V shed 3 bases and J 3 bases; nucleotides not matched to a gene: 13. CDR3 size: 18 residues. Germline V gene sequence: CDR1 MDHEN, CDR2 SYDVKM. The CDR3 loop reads CASSFTPDRVLIGNTIYF. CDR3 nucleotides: TGTGCCAGCAGTTTTACCCCGGACAGGGTTCTCATTGGAAACACCATATATTTT. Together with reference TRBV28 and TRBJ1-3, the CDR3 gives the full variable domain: DVKVTQSSRYLVKRTGEKVFLECVQDMDHENMFWYRQDPGLGLRLIYFSYDVKMKEKGDIPEGYSVSREKKERFSLILESASTNQTSMYLCASSFTPDRVLIGNTIYFGEGSWLTVV.

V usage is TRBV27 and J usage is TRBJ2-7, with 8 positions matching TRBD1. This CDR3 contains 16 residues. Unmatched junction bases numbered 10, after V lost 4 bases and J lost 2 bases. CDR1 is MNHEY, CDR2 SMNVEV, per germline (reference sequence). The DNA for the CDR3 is TGTGCCAGCAGTTCTCCCGCAGGGGGCGGGACCTACGAGCAGTACTTC. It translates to CASSSPAGGGTYEQYF.

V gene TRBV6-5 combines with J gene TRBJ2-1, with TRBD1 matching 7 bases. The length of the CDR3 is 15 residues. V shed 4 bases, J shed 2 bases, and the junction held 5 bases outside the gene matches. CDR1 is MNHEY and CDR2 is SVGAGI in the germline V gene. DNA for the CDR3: TGTGCCAGCAGTTCCTACCAGGGGGCCTACAATGAGCAGTTCTTC. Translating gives CASSSYQGAYNEQFF.

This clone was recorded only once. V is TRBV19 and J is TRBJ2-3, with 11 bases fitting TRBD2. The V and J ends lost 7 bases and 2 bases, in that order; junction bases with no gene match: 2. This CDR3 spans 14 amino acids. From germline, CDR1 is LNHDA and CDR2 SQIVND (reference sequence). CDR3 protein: CASTSGRNTDTQYF. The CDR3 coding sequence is TGTGCCAGTACTAGCGGGAGGAACACAGATACGCAGTATTTT.